This TCR beta chain is drawn from a study of cytomegalovirus exposure and HLA in healthy donors. On the study more broadly: The study placed around 85% of its 398 genotyped donors in the Caucasian-associated ancestry cluster. Study observations and caveats: HLA alleles showed associations with 16,951 TCR beta sequences in a later analysis, at a 0.05 false discovery rate. Per a prior analysis, the majority of TCR beta V segments were productive roughly 90% or roughly 30% of the time. Equally common other TCR beta chains were less clonally expanded than HLA-associated ones, a later analysis found.

Primers included in the PCR were 60 Vbeta and 13 Jbeta primers. TCRdb keeps only in-frame clones here, not all; method: immunoSEQ multiplex PCR. The table includes around 250,000 clones, 80% to 85% detected once. Notes on this clone: Its antigen is not identified.

Trimming removed 0 bases from V and 2 bases from J, with 6 bases in between. Per germline, CDR1 SGDLS and CDR2 YYNGEE. The CDR3 loop spans 14 amino acids. The rearrangement joins TRBV9 to TRBJ2-1; possible D gene TRBD1, 5 bases. This TCR was sampled from a woman aged 55-75 years in good health and CMV-seropositive. The sequenced sample consisted of PBMCs. The CDR3 coding sequence is TGTGCCAGCAGCGTAGTAGGGGCCTACAATGAGCAGTTCTTC. Translation: CASSVVGAYNEQFF.